This paragraph covers one T cell receptor beta chain sequence. The record originates from a study of blood T cell repertoires in COVID-19. V lost 5 bases and J 2 bases, leaving 13 bases between the germline ends. Germline CDR1 is SEHNR and CDR2 is FQNEAQ (reference sequence). The CDR3 covers 14 residues. Clones were sequenced by immunoSEQ multiplex PCR, and TCRdb holds only the in-frame ones, with some missing. The profile shows around 180,000 clones, 80% of them singletons. This TCR was recovered from a man between 65 and 85 years old with active or convalescent COVID-19. The rearrangement links TRBV7-9 to TRBJ2-7; D ambiguous. Sequencing was done on a sample of peripheral blood. In nucleotides, the CDR3 is TGTGCCAGCAGCCCCCGCGGCCTGACCTACGAGCAGTACTTC. It translates to CASSPRGLTYEQYF.